The rows below give T cell receptor beta chains drawn from one sample of a study of low-dose radiotherapy and immunotherapy resistance in tumors. TCRdb processed the reads anew with MiXCR; each CDR3 protein has one entry. The sample lists tens of thousands of distinct CDR3 sequences, about a third seen once, with around 10% in the top ten. Source: PBMCs, taken before treatment. The source is a female donor with ovarian cancer. Both conserved end residues are part of each CDR3. Each record gives: clone size, D gene, V gene, J gene, CDR3 protein, CDR3 DNA. The D gene is left open where the match is weak. Clone size, where shown, is once, few, many, or a class for clones that have expanded.

clone size: NA; D gene: NA; V gene: TRBV4-3; J gene: TRBJ2-7; CDR3 protein: CASSLDDEQYF; CDR3 DNA: TGCGCCAGCAGCCTCGACGACGAGCAGTACTTC
clone size: many; D gene: NA; V gene: TRBV30; J gene: TRBJ2-3; CDR3 protein: CAWSPYRTWTDTQYF; CDR3 DNA: TGTGCCTGGAGTCCATACCGGACATGGACAGATACGCAGTATTTT
clone size: many; D gene: NA; V gene: TRBV7-9; J gene: TRBJ1-2; CDR3 protein: CASSLGEGTHYGYTF; CDR3 DNA: TGTGCCAGCAGCTTAGGAGAGGGGACGCACTATGGCTACACCTTC
clone size: NA; D gene: NA; V gene: TRBV29-1; J gene: TRBJ2-5; CDR3 protein: CSVELRHGETQYF; CDR3 DNA: TGCAGCGTTGAATTGCGCCACGGAGAGACCCAGTACTTC
clone size: NA; D gene: TRBD2; V gene: TRBV29-1; J gene: TRBJ2-7; CDR3 protein: CSVGTGGYEQYF; CDR3 DNA: TGCAGCGTTGGGACGGGGGGCTACGAGCAGTACTTC
clone size: NA; D gene: TRBD2; V gene: TRBV19; J gene: TRBJ2-1; CDR3 protein: CASSPSGLTFYNEQFF; CDR3 DNA: TGTGCCAGTAGTCCCTCGGGACTAACATTTTACAATGAGCAGTTCTTC
clone size: many; D gene: NA; V gene: TRBV4-3; J gene: TRBJ2-7; CDR3 protein: CASSQESPRSASKFPHEQYF; CDR3 DNA: TGCGCCAGCAGCCAAGAATCTCCCCGGTCGGCTAGTAAGTTCCCCCACGAGCAGTACTTC
clone size: NA; D gene: NA; V gene: TRBV7-2; J gene: TRBJ1-2; CDR3 protein: CASSLVLQDNYGYTF; CDR3 DNA: TGTGCCAGCAGCTTAGTCCTCCAGGACAACTATGGCTACACCTTC
clone size: many; D gene: NA; V gene: TRBV5-1; J gene: TRBJ2-1; CDR3 protein: CASSSRGPYNEQFF; CDR3 DNA: TGCGCCAGCAGCTCACGGGGGCCCTACAATGAGCAGTTCTTC
clone size: NA; D gene: TRBD2; V gene: TRBV29-1; J gene: TRBJ2-1; CDR3 protein: CSVVVGLAAYNEQF; CDR3 DNA: TGCAGCGTTGTGGTAGGGCTAGCGGCTTACAATGAGCAGTTC
clone size: NA; D gene: TRBD2; V gene: TRBV6-6; J gene: TRBJ2-7; CDR3 protein: CASSPGLAAAYEQYF; CDR3 DNA: TGTGCCAGCAGTCCCGGACTAGCGGCCGCCTACGAGCAGTACTTC
clone size: many; D gene: NA; V gene: TRBV28; J gene: TRBJ2-5; CDR3 protein: CASSNIEGGQETQYF; CDR3 DNA: TGTGCCAGCAGCAATATCGAAGGAGGCCAAGAGACCCAGTACTTC
clone size: many; D gene: TRBD1; V gene: TRBV5-1; J gene: TRBJ2-7; CDR3 protein: CASSLRTGNIYEQYF; CDR3 DNA: TGCGCCAGCAGCCTCCGGACAGGGAATATCTACGAGCAGTACTTC
clone size: many; D gene: TRBD2; V gene: TRBV6-2/TRBV6-3; J gene: TRBJ2-5; CDR3 protein: CASSERRGLAGETQYF; CDR3 DNA: TGTGCCAGCAGTGAGCGAAGGGGACTAGCGGGGGAGACCCAGTACTTC
clone size: NA; D gene: TRBD2; V gene: TRBV24-1; J gene: TRBJ2-3; CDR3 protein: CATSDGLAGGADTQYF; CDR3 DNA: TGTGCCACCAGTGATGGACTAGCGGGAGGGGCAGATACGCAGTATTTT
clone size: many; D gene: TRBD1; V gene: TRBV10-3; J gene: TRBJ2-5; CDR3 protein: CAISESDWTGGKGGKTQYF; CDR3 DNA: TGTGCCATCAGTGAGTCGGACTGGACAGGGGGCAAAGGGGGGAAGACCCAGTACTTC
clone size: once; D gene: NA; V gene: TRBV6-2/TRBV6-3; J gene: TRBJ1-3; CDR3 protein: CASSELQRVTGNTIYF; CDR3 DNA: TGTGCCAGCAGTGAACTCCAGAGGGTGACTGGAAACACCATATATTTT
clone size: many; D gene: NA; V gene: TRBV12-3/TRBV12-4; J gene: TRBJ2-7; CDR3 protein: CASSYTSYEQYF; CDR3 DNA: TGTGCCAGCAGCTACACCTCCTACGAGCAGTACTTC
clone size: few; D gene: TRBD1; V gene: TRBV5-6; J gene: TRBJ2-3; CDR3 protein: CASSPSTGDTDTQYF; CDR3 DNA: TGTGCCAGCAGCCCGTCGACAGGGGACACAGATACGCAGTATTTT
clone size: many; D gene: NA; V gene: TRBV29-1; J gene: TRBJ2-2; CDR3 protein: CSVESGQQNTGELFF; CDR3 DNA: TGCAGCGTTGAATCTGGACAGCAAAACACCGGGGAGCTGTTTTTT
clone size: many; D gene: TRBD2; V gene: TRBV2; J gene: TRBJ2-4; CDR3 protein: CASRAGTSGGAIAKNIQYF; CDR3 DNA: TGTGCCAGCAGGGCCGGGACTAGCGGGGGGGCCATCGCCAAAAACATTCAGTACTTC
clone size: many; D gene: NA; V gene: TRBV18; J gene: TRBJ1-2; CDR3 protein: CASSPGQANYGYTF; CDR3 DNA: TGTGCCAGCTCACCGGGACAAGCTAACTATGGCTACACCTTC
clone size: NA; D gene: NA; V gene: TRBV28; J gene: TRBJ1-6; CDR3 protein: CATYEEFNSPLHF; CDR3 DNA: TGTGCCACTTACGAGGAGTTTAATTCACCCCTCCACTTT
clone size: NA; D gene: NA; V gene: TRBV19; J gene: TRBJ1-5; CDR3 protein: CASTEGGGRNQPQHF; CDR3 DNA: TGTGCCAGTACCGAAGGGGGGGGTCGCAATCAGCCCCAGCATTTT
clone size: NA; D gene: TRBD1; V gene: TRBV12-3/TRBV12-4; J gene: TRBJ2-7; CDR3 protein: CASSARDRESYEQYF; CDR3 DNA: TGTGCCAGCAGTGCCCGGGACAGAGAGTCCTACGAGCAGTACTTC
clone size: many; D gene: NA; V gene: TRBV5-1; J gene: TRBJ2-1; CDR3 protein: CASSLAVGNEQFF; CDR3 DNA: TGCGCCAGCAGCTTGGCGGTTGGCAATGAGCAGTTCTTC
clone size: few; D gene: TRBD2; V gene: TRBV9; J gene: TRBJ2-5; CDR3 protein: CASSGTSLSETQYF; CDR3 DNA: TGTGCCAGCAGCGGGACTAGCTTATCGGAGACCCAGTACTTC
clone size: NA; D gene: NA; V gene: TRBV5-1; J gene: TRBJ2-2; CDR3 protein: CASSLPGVGTGELFF; CDR3 DNA: TGCGCCAGCAGCTTGCCGGGAGTGGGCACCGGGGAGCTGTTTTTT
clone size: medium-sized; D gene: NA; V gene: TRBV29-1; J gene: TRBJ1-2; CDR3 protein: CSVEDAGSGSYGYTF; CDR3 DNA: TGCAGCGTTGAAGATGCGGGAAGTGGGAGCTATGGCTACACCTTC
clone size: NA; D gene: TRBD2; V gene: TRBV5-5; J gene: TRBJ2-1; CDR3 protein: CASSSIAGESYNEQFF; CDR3 DNA: TGTGCCAGCAGCTCCATAGCGGGAGAGTCCTACAATGAGCAGTTCTTC
clone size: many; D gene: TRBD1; V gene: TRBV6-2/TRBV6-3; J gene: TRBJ1-5; CDR3 protein: CASSPFGTVSQHF; CDR3 DNA: TGTGCCAGCAGTCCGTTCGGGACAGTCTCCCAGCATTTT
clone size: many; D gene: TRBD1; V gene: TRBV19; J gene: TRBJ1-5; CDR3 protein: CASSKTTGTDNQPQHF; CDR3 DNA: TGTGCCAGTAGCAAAACGACAGGGACGGACAATCAGCCCCAGCATTTT
clone size: many; D gene: NA; V gene: TRBV7-2; J gene: TRBJ1-5; CDR3 protein: CASSLPNFPGHGGSNQPQHF; CDR3 DNA: TGTGCCAGCAGCTTACCCAACTTTCCGGGACATGGTGGCAGCAATCAGCCCCAGCATTTT
clone size: many; D gene: NA; V gene: TRBV15; J gene: TRBJ2-2; CDR3 protein: CATSREGGGIGTGELFF; CDR3 DNA: TGTGCCACCAGCAGAGAAGGGGGGGGGATAGGGACCGGGGAGCTGTTTTTT
clone size: many; D gene: TRBD2; V gene: TRBV7-2; J gene: TRBJ2-3; CDR3 protein: CAGNQIAGGSTDTQYF; CDR3 DNA: TGTGCCGGAAACCAAATAGCGGGAGGGAGCACAGATACGCAGTATTTT
clone size: many; D gene: NA; V gene: TRBV28; J gene: TRBJ2-5; CDR3 protein: CASGVRGETQYF; CDR3 DNA: TGTGCCAGCGGGGTTCGTGGGGAGACCCAGTACTTC
clone size: NA; D gene: TRBD1; V gene: TRBV9; J gene: TRBJ2-7; CDR3 protein: CASSAGTASSYEQYF; CDR3 DNA: TGTGCCAGCAGCGCCGGGACAGCCAGCTCCTACGAGCAGTACTTC
clone size: many; D gene: NA; V gene: TRBV7-2; J gene: TRBJ2-2; CDR3 protein: CASSLFRTGELFF; CDR3 DNA: TGTGCCAGCAGCTTATTTAGGACCGGGGAGCTGTTTTTT
clone size: many; D gene: TRBD1; V gene: TRBV7-2; J gene: TRBJ2-7; CDR3 protein: CASSSQGAVYEQYF; CDR3 DNA: TGTGCCAGCAGCTCACAGGGGGCGGTCTACGAGCAGTACTTC
clone size: many; D gene: TRBD1; V gene: TRBV2; J gene: TRBJ1-5; CDR3 protein: CASMEDRARNQPQHF; CDR3 DNA: TGTGCCAGCATGGAGGACAGGGCACGCAATCAGCCCCAGCATTTT
clone size: many; D gene: TRBD2; V gene: TRBV11-3; J gene: TRBJ2-1; CDR3 protein: CASSFGLAGGNNEQFF; CDR3 DNA: TGTGCCAGCAGCTTTGGACTAGCGGGGGGGAACAATGAGCAGTTCTTC
clone size: NA; D gene: TRBD1; V gene: TRBV5-3; J gene: TRBJ2-7; CDR3 protein: CASSLVTGGFGEQYF; CDR3 DNA: TGTGCCAGCAGCTTGGTGACAGGGGGCTTCGGCGAGCAGTACTTC
clone size: NA; D gene: NA; V gene: TRBV10-1; J gene: TRBJ2-2; CDR3 protein: CASSDPFLEHRGAVFF; CDR3 DNA: NA
clone size: NA; D gene: NA; V gene: TRBV18; J gene: TRBJ2-1; CDR3 protein: CASSPLSGADNEQFF; CDR3 DNA: TGTGCCAGCTCACCACTCTCGGGGGCTGACAATGAGCAGTTCTTC
clone size: medium-sized; D gene: TRBD2; V gene: TRBV24-1; J gene: TRBJ2-2; CDR3 protein: CAVWSGANTGELFF; CDR3 DNA: TGTGCCGTCTGGAGCGGGGCGAACACCGGGGAGCTGTTTTTT
clone size: NA; D gene: TRBD1; V gene: TRBV6-2/TRBV6-3; J gene: TRBJ2-1; CDR3 protein: CAARGQGSYNEQFF; CDR3 DNA: TGTGCCGCACGGGGACAGGGCTCCTACAATGAGCAGTTCTTC
clone size: few; D gene: NA; V gene: TRBV9; J gene: TRBJ2-5; CDR3 protein: CASSVAGRETQYF; CDR3 DNA: TGTGCCAGCAGCGTAGCAGGGCGAGAGACCCAGTACTTC
clone size: many; D gene: TRBD1; V gene: TRBV23-1; J gene: TRBJ2-5; CDR3 protein: CASSRGQRLLQETQYF; CDR3 DNA: TGCGCCAGCAGTCGGGGACAGCGCCTCCTTCAAGAGACCCAGTACTTC
clone size: many; D gene: NA; V gene: TRBV18; J gene: TRBJ2-1; CDR3 protein: CASSLIQENEQFF; CDR3 DNA: TGTGCCAGCTCACTAATCCAGGAAAATGAGCAGTTCTTC
clone size: many; D gene: TRBD1; V gene: TRBV6-2/TRBV6-3; J gene: TRBJ1-3; CDR3 protein: CASSPWTGSTGNTIYF; CDR3 DNA: TGTGCCAGCAGCCCCTGGACAGGATCCACTGGAAACACCATATATTTT
clone size: NA; D gene: TRBD1; V gene: TRBV29-1; J gene: TRBJ2-3; CDR3 protein: CSSLTGSTDTQYF; CDR3 DNA: TGCAGCTCCCTGACAGGGAGTACAGATACGCAGTATTTT
clone size: NA; D gene: NA; V gene: TRBV5-5; J gene: TRBJ2-7; CDR3 protein: CASSPMASYEQYF; CDR3 DNA: TGTGCCAGCAGCCCGATGGCCTCCTACGAGCAGTACTTC
clone size: few; D gene: NA; V gene: TRBV2; J gene: TRBJ1-5; CDR3 protein: CASSDWVGSNQPQHF; CDR3 DNA: TGTGCCAGCAGTGACTGGGTGGGAAGCAATCAGCCCCAGCATTTT